One and the same sample provided the 5 T cell receptor beta chains below, sequenced in a study of T cells in localized non-small cell lung cancer. Sequencing was performed with immunoSEQ multiplex PCR; in TCRdb, only in-frame clones are kept and a portion is missing. The table lists tens of thousands of clones, around 80% of them singletons. The sequenced sample was PBMCs, obtained before any cancer treatment. These receptors all come from a man between 35 and 75 years old with stage II squamous cell lung carcinoma.

J is TRBJ2-5 and V is TRBV19; a possible D gene is TRBD1 (6 bases). Trimming shortened V by 1 base and J by 10 bases, and 22 bases separated the two germline ends. The CDR3 has 16 residues. In germline, CDR1 is LNHDA, CDR2 SQIVND (reference sequence). CDR3 loop: CASSIGGQGRGRDQYF. The CDR3 DNA is TGTGCCAGTAGTATAGGGGGGCAGGGTCGGGGACGTGACCAGTACTTC.

The sample holds one count of this clone. The chain is built from TRBV4-1 and TRBJ2-5; D remains ambiguous. The CDR3 loop spans 14 amino acids. Germline CDR1 reads MGHRA; CDR2 reads YSYEKL. V lost 1 base to trimming and J lost 3 bases, with 9 bases between them. CDR3 loop: CASSQVDTKETQYF. CDR3 DNA sequence: TGCGCCAGCAGCCAAGTCGACACAAAAGAGACCCAGTACTTC.

This clone was observed a few times. The V gene is TRBV28, the J gene TRBJ1-5; D remains ambiguous. The ends were cut back, 5 bases at V and 4 bases at J, with 9 bases in the middle. Germline V gene sequence: CDR1 MDHEN, CDR2 SYDVKM. The CDR3 spans 13 residues. DNA of the CDR3: TGTGCCAGCAGTCTAGACGGGAATCAGCCCCAGCATTTT. Residues: CASSLDGNQPQHF.

The rearrangement uses TRBV5-4 and TRBJ2-7, with D possibly matching TRBD1 (8 bases). The ends were cut back, 4 bases at V and 6 bases at J, with 17 bases in the middle. The CDR3 extends over 14 amino acids. Germline V gene sequence: CDR1 SGHNT, CDR2 YYREEE (reference sequence). CDR3 in amino acids: CASSNTGGAGEQYF. CDR3 bases: TGTGCCAGCAGCAACACAGGGGGGGCGGGCGAGCAGTACTTC.

The rearrangement uses TRBV28 and TRBJ1-2; D is undetermined. The CDR3 runs 12 residues. Germline V gene data show CDR1 as MDHEN and CDR2 as SYDVKM. Trimming took off 3 bases at V and 10 bases at J, with 12 bases between the two ends. The DNA of the CDR3 is TGTGCCAGCAGTTTTGGGTCAGTCTCCTACACCTTC. Its translation is CASSFGSVSYTF.